This T cell receptor (beta chain) was sequenced for a study of blood T cell repertoires in COVID-19. Whole-study context: The samples span acute and convalescent COVID-19 from the United States, Italy and Spain. T cells, B-cell-depleted T cells, or PBMCs provided the cDNA or gDNA that served as material.

Sequencing used immunoSEQ multiplex PCR; TCRdb keeps in-frame clones, though not all of them. The top ten hold 7.4% of the sample, which has about 87,000 clones, roughly 86% seen once. The sequence derives from a human donor with acute or convalescent COVID-19. The donor label of this sample is uncertain. The material sequenced was peripheral blood.

The CDR3 region is CASSSPAGQGAPYTQYF. The DNA for the CDR3 is TGTGCCAGCAGTTCCCCGGCGGGACAGGGTGCCCCCTATACGCAGTATTTT. V is TRBV6-4 and J is TRBJ2-3, with 9 bases that match TRBD1. Germline-derived CDR1 and CDR2 are MRHNA and SNTAGT. The V segment lost 5 bases and the J segment 7 bases; nucleotides outside the gene matches: 16. The CDR3 covers 17 residues.